Listed here is a single T cell receptor (beta chain). The antigen remains undetermined. This sample's time point: blood from clinic visit 5 months post-surgery; TSC patient then seizure free. Sequencing was limited to surgery cases with top T cell transcript signatures in brain tissue. Before surgery, patients took at least one anti-epileptic drug. This entry belongs to a study of brain T cells in children with intractable seizures. Study observations and caveats: Patients' HCMV serostatus was unknown; virus specificity rests on CDR3 similarity alone.

The CDR3 loop spans 15 amino acids. V shed 4 bases, J shed 7 bases, and the junction held 13 bases outside the gene matches. Per the germline V gene, CDR1 is SGHNT and CDR2 is YYREEE (reference sequence). The method was immunoSEQ multiplex PCR; TCRdb's version includes in-frame clones alone and lacks a portion of them. Altogether about 340,000 clones are present, 93% being singletons, with the ten largest covering around 5%. The sequenced sample was peripheral blood, obtained about 5 months after surgery. The V gene is TRBV5-4, the J gene TRBJ2-7, with TRBD1 identical over 8 bases. The sequence derives from a boy under three years old with tuberous sclerosis and intractable seizures. CDR3 amino acids: CASSLKDRVVVEQYF. The CDR3 DNA reads as TGTGCCAGCAGCCTAAAGGACAGGGTCGTTGTGGAGCAGTACTTC.